The 22 T cell receptor beta chains reported below all come from one sample, sequenced in a study of blood T cell repertoires in COVID-19 (dated by TCRdb to 2018 to 2021). Receptor amplification or capture employed the immunoSEQ multiplex PCR assay. TCRdb's version of the immuneACCESS table is confined to in-frame rearrangements and falls short of the full clone set. An unresolved V gene accounts for under half of the shortfall where checked; the remainder is of unknown origin. The table for this sample lists around 310,000 clones; roughly 91% of them were counted only once. The top ten clonotypes cover roughly a tenth of the sample. The sample was PBMCs or T cells enriched from blood (not recorded which). The receptors shown here come from a woman in her twenties or thirties who had recovered from COVID-19.

The table lists this clone with a few counts. The chain has TRBV5-1 and TRBJ1-3; a possible D gene is TRBD1 (5 bases). Germline CDR1 reads SGHRS; CDR2 reads YFSETQ. Trimming cost V 4 bases and J 3 bases, with 11 bases left between them. CDR3 length equals 14 residues. The CDR3 region is CASSPGTSGNTIYF. The CDR3 DNA reads as TGCGCCAGCAGCCCAGGGACTAGTGGAAACACCATATATTTT.

The rearrangement uses TRBV5-4 and TRBJ2-1; 10 bases are shared with TRBD2. Germline V gene lookup returns CDR1 SGHNT and CDR2 YYREEE (reference sequence). The CDR3 extends over 15 amino acids. V lost 0 bases to trimming and J lost 7 bases; unmatched junction nucleotides: 4. The CDR3 DNA is TGTGCCAGCAGCTTGGGAGCGGGGGGGGTGAATGAGCAGTTCTTC. Amino acid sequence: CASSLGAGGVNEQFF.

V and J are TRBV3-1 (or the pseudogene TRBV3-2) and TRBJ2-7, with D unclear. The CDR3 runs to 14 residues. CDR1 is LGHDT and CDR2 is YNNKEL in the germline V gene (reference sequence). V was trimmed by 0 bases and J by 2 bases, leaving 8 bases between them. The CDR3 protein is CASSQDELAYEQYF. CDR3 nucleotide sequence: TGTGCCAGCAGCCAAGATGAACTCGCCTACGAGCAGTACTTC.

The rearrangement links TRBV30 to TRBJ2-4; possibly TRBD2 for D (6 bases). The CDR3 loop spans 14 amino acids. The germline gives CDR1 GTSNPN, CDR2 SVGIG (reference sequence). V shed 0 bases and J shed 5 bases, with 11 bases lying between them. This CDR3 reads CAWSVGGKENIQYF. DNA of the CDR3: TGTGCCTGGAGTGTCGGGGGTAAAGAAAACATTCAGTACTTC. Looking up the rest from reference TRBV30 and TRBJ2-4 gives the full variable domain: SQTIHQWPATLVQPVGSPLSLECTVEGTSNPNLYWYRQAAGRGLQLLFYSVGIGQISSEVPQNLSASRPQDRQFILSSKKLLLSDSGFYLCAWSVGGKENIQYFGAGTRLSVL.

The rearrangement uses TRBV5-5 and TRBJ2-7; D perhaps matches TRBD2 (5 bases). Germline V gives CDR1 SGHKS, CDR2 YYEKEE (reference sequence). The CDR3 consists of 13 residues. The V end was cut by 0 bases, the J end by 5 bases, with 9 bases between. The CDR3 sequence is CASSLAGIHEQYF. The CDR3 nucleotides are TGTGCCAGCAGCTTGGCGGGGATTCACGAGCAGTACTTC.

The J gene is TRBJ1-2, the V gene TRBV6-5; the match to TRBD1 covers 10 bases. J lost 4 bases, V lost 4 bases, and 9 bases had no gene match. Germline V gene lookup returns CDR1 MNHEY and CDR2 SVGAGI. The CDR3 has 16 residues. The DNA for the CDR3 is TGTGCCAGCAGTTCACCCCCCGGACAGGGGGGCTATGGCTACACCTTC. Translating gives CASSSPPGQGGYGYTF.

The rearrangement joins TRBV9 to TRBJ2-3; 9 bases line up with TRBD1. This CDR3 comprises 14 residues. Unmatched junction bases numbered 2, after V lost 5 bases and J lost 1 base. Per germline, CDR1 SGDLS and CDR2 YYNGEE. The CDR3 sequence is CASSTGGRTDTQYF. Here the CDR3 DNA reads TGTGCCAGCAGTACAGGGGGCCGCACAGATACGCAGTATTTT. Based on the CDR3 plus reference TRBV9 and TRBJ2-3, the full variable domain is DSGVTQTPKHLITATGQRVTLRCSPRSGDLSVYWYQQSLDQGLQFLIQYYNGEERAKGNILERFSAQQFPDLHSELNLSSLELGDSALYFCASSTGGRTDTQYFGPGTRLTVL.

This clone was seen once. The V gene is TRBV6-2 or TRBV6-3, the J gene TRBJ1-2; 8 bases fit TRBD1. Trimming cost V 4 bases and J 4 bases; bases outside gene matches: 5. The CDR3 runs to 14 residues. Germline V gene data show CDR1 as MNHEY and CDR2 as SVGEGT. The CDR3 protein is CASSSRTGTYGYTF. The DNA of the CDR3 is TGTGCCAGCAGTTCCAGGACAGGGACCTATGGCTACACCTTC.

This chain connects TRBV27 to TRBJ2-1, with TRBD2 identical over 8 bases. Germline V gives CDR1 MNHEY, CDR2 SMNVEV (reference sequence). Trimming took 8 bases from V and 2 from J; bases not matched to a gene: 8. The CDR3 has 15 residues. The DNA for the CDR3 is TGTGCCAGCGTGAGCGGGAGCAACCCCTACAATGAGCAGTTCTTC. As protein: CASVSGSNPYNEQFF.

The rearrangement uses TRBV12-5 and TRBJ1-1, with TRBD1 as a possible D gene (5 bases). Germline-derived CDR1 and CDR2 are LGHNT and FRNRAP. The V end lost 1 base, the J end lost 4 bases, and 7 bases lay between the germline ends. CDR3 size: 13 residues. CDR3 DNA sequence: TGTGCTAGTGGTTTGGGGACACTCACTGAAGCTTTCTTT. Residues: CASGLGTLTEAFF.

About this clone itself: At one of its ends the junction is not consistent with the germline gene, which may arise from a read error. The genes are TRBV6-5 and TRBJ1-2; 7 bases are shared with TRBD1. From germline, CDR1 is MNHEY and CDR2 SVGAGI. The CDR3 has 14 amino acids. For the CDR3, the DNA is TGTGCCAGCAGTTACCTACAGGGGAACTACGGCTACACCTTC. This translates into CASSYLQGNYGYTF.

In this sample, this clone turned up once. The rearrangement uses TRBV5-4 and TRBJ2-5; 11 nucleotides line up with TRBD1. Germline CDR1 is SGHNT and CDR2 is YYREEE (reference sequence). The CDR3 sequence is 17 residues long. V lost 4 bases and J lost 4; bases outside the gene matches: 12. CDR3 protein: CASSRTGGRSWGETQYF. In DNA, the CDR3 is TGTGCCAGCAGCCGGACAGGGGGCCGAAGTTGGGGAGAGACCCAGTACTTC.

V gene TRBV3-1 (or the pseudogene TRBV3-2) combines with J gene TRBJ2-3; 7 positions agree with TRBD2. Germline-derived CDR1 and CDR2 are LGHDT and YNNKEL (reference sequence). The CDR3 consists of 15 residues. V dropped 5 bases and J dropped 7; count of bases not matched to a gene: 12. The CDR3, as DNA: TGTGCCAGCAGCTTAACAGCGGGAATAAGATATACGCAGTATTTT. It translates to CASSLTAGIRYTQYF.

The CDR3 sequence: CASSQRRTRRAQETQYF. The CDR3 DNA reads TGTGCCAGCAGCCAACGTAGGACTAGACGCGCCCAAGAGACCCAGTACTTC. The rearrangement uses TRBV14 and TRBJ2-5, with 7 bases matching TRBD2. V dropped 2 bases and J dropped 1; count of bases not matched to a gene: 10. Germline CDR1 reads SGHDN; CDR2 reads FVKESK. The CDR3 runs to 17 residues.

This clone was seen a single time. The CDR3 sequence: CASSVDRTGQETQYF. The CDR3 nucleotides are TGTGCCAGCAGCGTAGACAGGACAGGTCAAGAGACCCAGTACTTC. The chain couples TRBV9 to TRBJ2-5, with 7 nucleotides matching TRBD1. The V and J ends lost 0 bases and 2 bases, in that order; junction bases with no gene match: 4. The CDR3 loop spans 15 amino acids. Germline V gene sequence: CDR1 SGDLS, CDR2 YYNGEE.

The chain couples TRBV18 to TRBJ2-6; D ambiguous. Trimming cost V 2 bases and J 4 bases, with 9 bases left between them. There are 15 residues in the CDR3. Germline CDR1 is KGHSH and CDR2 is LQKENI. This CDR3 is CASSPVISGANVLTF. The CDR3 DNA follows: TGTGCCAGCTCACCAGTTATATCCGGGGCCAACGTCCTGACTTTC.

CDR3 sequence: CASSHGPYEQYF. For the CDR3, the DNA is TGCGCCAGCAGCCACGGTCCCTACGAGCAGTACTTC. The chain recombines TRBV4-3 with TRBJ2-7; no reliable D call. This CDR3 has 12 residues. From germline, CDR1 is LGHNA and CDR2 YSLEER. V lost 3 bases and J lost 2, with 5 bases in between.

The genes are TRBV5-1 and TRBJ2-1, with 11 bases identical to TRBD2. Germline V gene sequence: CDR1 SGHRS, CDR2 YFSETQ. V shed 3 bases and J 5 bases; nucleotides not matched to a gene: 10. The CDR3 extends over 17 amino acids. CDR3 nucleotides: TGCGCCAGCAGCTGGGGTCCTTCTAGCGGGAGGAACAATGAGCAGTTCTTC. It codes for CASSWGPSSGRNNEQFF.

Here the CDR3 reads CASSRLEQNYGYTF. In nucleotides, the CDR3 is TGTGCCAGCAGTCGTTTGGAACAGAACTATGGCTACACCTTC. The chain carries TRBV27 and TRBJ1-2, with D uncertain. Germline V lookup: CDR1 MNHEY, CDR2 SMNVEV (reference sequence). This CDR3 comprises 14 residues. Trimming left V 5 bases short and J 2 bases short, with 12 bases between.

The chain is built from TRBV6-2 or TRBV6-3 and TRBJ2-5, with 13 bases that match TRBD2. Germline-derived CDR1 and CDR2 are MNHEY and SVGEGT. The CDR3 runs 18 residues. With V trimmed by 0 bases and J by 5 bases, 9 bases remained unmatched. This CDR3 reads CASSYSRGLAGTVETQYF. For the CDR3, the DNA is TGTGCCAGCAGTTACTCGCGGGGACTAGCGGGGACAGTGGAGACCCAGTACTTC.

The chain is built from TRBV27 and TRBJ1-4; D might be TRBD1 (5 bases). Trimming removed 3 bases from V and 7 bases from J, with 15 bases in between. This CDR3 spans 15 amino acids. CDR1 and CDR2 (germline): MNHEY, SMNVEV (reference sequence). The CDR3 region is CASSFRQLHSEKLFF. Written as DNA, the CDR3 is TGTGCCAGCAGTTTCCGACAGCTACATTCTGAAAAACTGTTTTTT.

The CDR3: CATSPVQGSPLHF. The CDR3 coding sequence is TGTGCCACCAGCCCGGTCCAGGGTTCACCCCTCCACTTT. The chain couples TRBV15 to TRBJ1-6, with D perhaps TRBD1 (5 bases). Germline CDR1 reads LNHNV; CDR2 reads YYDKDF (reference sequence). The CDR3 length is 13 residues. Trimming stripped 5 bases from V and 9 bases from J, with 11 bases between.